These 15 T cell receptor beta chains came from one sample sequenced in a study of circulating CD8 cells and anti-PD-1 response in melanoma. TCR libraries were prepared from roughly 14 ng of total RNA with the QIAseq Immune Repertoire TCR panel. TCRdb analysed the reads with MiXCR anew, one entry per CDR3 protein. The data show approximately 790 distinct CDR3 sequences, approximately 7% seen once. Sorting of live CD3+CD8+TCRalphabeta+ cells by PD-1 and/or TIGIT gave four subsets. Sequenced here: CD8+ T cells from PBMCs, sampled at baseline or after one month of anti-PD-1 therapy (not recorded which). Receptors originate from a human donor with melanoma.

This clonotype is judged medium-sized. Here the CDR3 DNA reads TGTGCCAGTAGTCCGGACAGGGGTGGTGAGCAGTTCTTC. Translating gives CASSPDRGGEQFF. The chain joins TRBV19 to TRBJ2-1; TRBD1 matches 9 bases. The germline V gene encodes CDR1 LNHDA and CDR2 SQIVND (reference sequence). This CDR3 is 13 amino acids long. J lost 9 bases, V lost 5 bases, and 5 bases had no gene match.

This clonotype counts as large. This chain links TRBV28 with TRBJ2-7; maybe TRBD2 (5 bases). V lost 5 bases and J lost 4, with 9 bases in between. Germline CDR1 is MDHEN and CDR2 is SYDVKM. The CDR3 contains 12 residues. CDR3 residues: CASSSRRYEQYF. The CDR3 nucleotides are TGTGCCAGCAGTAGCCGGAGGTACGAGCAGTACTTC.

Judged by abundance, this clonotype is large. The chain combines TRBV9 with TRBJ2-7, with a possible D match to TRBD1 (5 bases). The CDR3 loop spans 12 amino acids. V was shortened by 4 bases and J by 1 base, with 6 bases between the two germline ends. Looked up from germline, CDR1 is SGDLS and CDR2 is YYNGEE. This CDR3 reads CASSRGSYEQYF. The CDR3 DNA reads as TGTGCCAGCAGCAGGGGTTCCTACGAGCAGTACTTC.

Concerning this clonotype itself: A read error may explain this, as a much larger clone is one base away. This chain joins TRBV11-2 and TRBJ2-1; 8 bases agree with TRBD1. With V trimmed by 6 bases and J by 7 bases, 8 bases remained unmatched. The CDR3 is 14 residues long. Germline V gene lookup returns CDR1 SGHAT and CDR2 FQNNGV. The CDR3 nucleotides are TGTGCCAGCAGATTGTTCGACAGGGGAAATGAGCAGTTCTTC. Protein product: CASRLFDRGNEQFF.

Sample share makes this clonotype medium-sized (0.01 to 0.1%). This chain joins TRBV7-2 and TRBJ2-3; perhaps TRBD2 as D (6 bases). The CDR3 runs 14 residues. Trimming left V 0 bases short and J 5 bases short, with 9 bases between. From germline, CDR1 is SGHTA and CDR2 FQGNSA. CDR3 residues: CASSLARGGDTQYF. CDR3 in DNA: TGTGCCAGCAGCTTAGCGCGGGGCGGAGATACGCAGTATTTT.

This clonotype was counted a few times. A much larger clone lies one base from this, so it may be a read error. The genes are TRBV2 and TRBJ2-1, with D perhaps TRBD1 (5 bases). With 2 bases removed from V and 5 bases from J, the gap between germline ends came to 16 bases. Germline loops: CDR1 SNHLY, CDR2 FYNNEI. The CDR3 totals 16 residues. CDR3 DNA sequence: TGTGCCAGCAGTGAAACGCCCAGGGAAGTAGACAATGAGCAGTTCTTC. Translating gives CASSETPREVDNEQFF.

This clonotype counts as medium-sized (0.01 to 0.1%). The chain recombines TRBV18 with TRBJ2-7; D gene unclear. V shed 6 bases and J shed 3 bases, with 6 bases lying between them. This CDR3 region has 11 residues. Per germline, CDR1 KGHSH and CDR2 LQKENI. This CDR3 is CASSGDYEQYF. The CDR3 nucleotides read TGTGCCAGCTCTGGCGACTACGAGCAGTACTTC.

This clonotype is termed medium-sized. The V gene is TRBV9, the J gene TRBJ2-2; D remains ambiguous. V lost 0 bases, J lost 7 bases, and 13 bases lay in between. The CDR3 is 15 amino acids. Germline V gene data show CDR1 as SGDLS and CDR2 as YYNGEE. In DNA, the CDR3 is TGTGCCAGCAGCGTAGCCGCCCCTGGGCTCGGGGAGCTGTTTTTT. As protein: CASSVAAPGLGELFF.

By sample fraction, this clonotype is medium-sized. The chain couples TRBV3-1 to TRBJ2-1, with TRBD2 identical over 9 bases. Per the germline V gene, CDR1 is LGHDT and CDR2 is YNNKEL (reference sequence). The CDR3 is 16 residues long. V gave up 1 base and J gave up 4 bases; unmatched junction bases: 5. The CDR3 protein is CASSQGSLAGYNEQFF. The CDR3 DNA follows: TGTGCCAGCAGCCAAGGGAGTCTAGCGGGGTACAATGAGCAGTTCTTC.

By proportion, this clonotype is medium-sized. This chain links TRBV12-3 or TRBV12-4 with TRBJ2-3; 7 bases match TRBD1. V shed 7 bases, J shed 2 bases, and the junction held 12 bases outside the gene matches. The CDR3 is 16 amino acids. In DNA form, the CDR3 reads TGTGCCAGCACCGAGGGGGCCACACCAACCACAGATACGCAGTATTTT. This translates into CASTEGATPTTDTQYF.

V gene TRBV19 combines with J gene TRBJ1-2, with a tentative D call TRBD1 (5 bases). With 7 bases removed from V and 3 bases from J, the gap between germline ends came to 15 bases. Germline-derived CDR1 and CDR2 are LNHDA and SQIVND (reference sequence). CDR3 length equals 14 residues. The CDR3 here is CASIGVGRDYGYTF. The CDR3 nucleotides are TGTGCCAGTATTGGGGTCGGCAGGGACTATGGCTACACCTTC.

This clonotype is categorized as medium-sized. The V gene is TRBV25-1, the J gene TRBJ1-1, with D unresolved. This CDR3 region has 13 residues. The germline gives CDR1 MGHDK, CDR2 SYGVNS. V dropped 8 bases and J dropped 0 bases, with 10 bases sitting between them. The CDR3 sequence is CASVGFMNTEAFF. DNA for the CDR3: TGTGCCAGCGTGGGATTCATGAACACTGAAGCTTTCTTT.

In this sample, this clonotype is large. The rearrangement links TRBV19 to TRBJ2-3; no definite D call. From germline, CDR1 is LNHDA and CDR2 SQIVND (reference sequence). V lost 5 bases, J lost 3 bases, and 21 bases lay in between. The CDR3 covers 17 residues. As DNA, the CDR3 is TGTGCCAGTAGTTTCTCTGCCATGTGGGCCACGACAGATACGCAGTATTTT. The encoded protein is CASSFSAMWATTDTQYF.

About this clonotype itself: A much bigger clone sits one base away, suggesting this may be a read error. This chain uses TRBV25-1 with TRBJ2-4, with TRBD1 identical over 10 bases. This CDR3 region has 13 residues. Germline V gene sequence: CDR1 MGHDK, CDR2 SYGVNS. J gave up 8 bases and V 8 bases, and 6 bases lay outside the gene matches. For the CDR3, the DNA is TGTGCCAGCGGGGGGACAGGGGAAGACATTCAGTACTTC. Residues: CASGGTGEDIQYF.

This clonotype is labeled as medium-sized. The CDR3 loop reads CASTPLVSQPQHF. The CDR3 coding sequence is TGTGCCAGCACCCCCCTCGTCTCTCAGCCCCAGCATTTT. J is TRBJ1-5 and V is TRBV7-2; unclear D gene. Germline V lookup: CDR1 SGHTA, CDR2 FQGNSA. Trimming pared 7 bases from V and 6 bases from J, leaving 13 bases between. The CDR3 is made up of 13 amino acids.